Listed below are T cell receptor beta chains from one sample, sequenced in a study of blood T cell repertoires in COVID-19. Assay used: immunoSEQ multiplex PCR; TCRdb lists only in-frame clones, some missing. Of some 200,000 clones in the sample, about 90% were seen once. The sample taken for sequencing was peripheral blood. The receptors stem from a man between 18 and 29 years old with active or convalescent COVID-19. Both conserved end residues are part of each CDR3. Not every row has a clone size; where given, it reads once, few, many or a size class.

cdr3_length	j_call	v_call	clone_size	cdr3_aa
14	TRBJ2-3	TRBV11-2	NA	CASSSRVQGNTQYF
13	TRBJ2-3	TRBV6-5	NA	CASSFTSGDTQYF
14	TRBJ2-7	TRBV5-1	NA	CASSYGQGDYEQYF
13	TRBJ1-1	TRBV18	NA	CASSPPILTEAFF
16	TRBJ2-7	TRBV7-9	NA	CASSPPRAGGIDEQYF
15	TRBJ2-5	TRBV3-1/TRBV3-2	NA	CASSQETVLGETQYF
12	TRBJ2-1	TRBV11-2	NA	CASRQTDNEQFF
14	TRBJ2-7	TRBV6-5	NA	CASSQTGDSYEQYF
16	TRBJ2-7	TRBV30	once	CAWIPDGTSGIYEQYF
14	TRBJ1-1	TRBV4-2	NA	CASSQVQGDPEAFF
16	TRBJ1-2	TRBV6-5	NA	CASSYSGGQEAYGYTF
15	TRBJ1-1	TRBV2	NA	CASSVGQGQNTEAFF
15	TRBJ2-5	TRBV9	NA	CASSVSSGKQETQYF
12	TRBJ1-1	TRBV6-2/TRBV6-3	NA	CASSYPGQEAFF
15	TRBJ2-1	TRBV10-3	NA	CAIRPGLAGDNEQFF
14	TRBJ1-1	TRBV29-1	once	CSVLTRGLNTEAFF
14	TRBJ1-4	TRBV11-2	NA	CASSIAVWGGKLFF
16	TRBJ2-1	TRBV28	NA	CASSLSPNGSYNEQFF
13	TRBJ1-2	TRBV29-1	NA	CSDNRGINYGYTF
13	TRBJ1-3	TRBV7-9	NA	CASISGSGNTIYF
16	TRBJ2-2	TRBV19	NA	CASSTRTGLSTGELFF
17	TRBJ2-7	TRBV20-1	NA	CSASVLASGTLSYEQYF
14	TRBJ2-7	TRBV28	NA	CASSLPGTSQEQYF
16	TRBJ2-1	TRBV15	NA	CATSRDGGTSGRMQFF
16	TRBJ2-5	TRBV5-1	NA	CASSLVLDRTQETQYF
15	TRBJ1-2	TRBV4-2	NA	CASSQGTGPGYGYTF
16	TRBJ2-7	TRBV6-6	NA	CASSTTFLATSYEQYF
13	TRBJ2-3	TRBV30	NA	CAWTSGTTDTQYF
14	TRBJ2-7	TRBV14	once	CASSQGGGIPEQYF
16	TRBJ2-1	TRBV11-2	NA	CASSLRGLGLNNEQFF
13	TRBJ2-3	TRBV9	NA	CASSLEGTDTQYF
15	TRBJ1-5	TRBV24-1	NA	CATSDSRVINQPQHF
15	TRBJ1-5	TRBV28	NA	CASSPPRVDNQPQHF
15	TRBJ1-6	TRBV25-1	NA	CASSEPGIGDSPLHF
16	TRBJ2-1	TRBV28	NA	CASSSTGLGSYNEQFF